These T cell receptor beta chains were read from a single sample in a study of long-term antiretroviral therapy in people with HIV. The protocol was immunoSEQ multiplex PCR, while the TCRdb copy is restricted to in-frame clones and leaves out a portion. The sample has tens of thousands of clones; around four fifths are singletons. Source: unsorted PBMCs, taken 1.2 years after starting antiretroviral therapy. These receptors were collected from a woman aged 40 to 55 with HIV. Each CDR3 is given with its conserved first and last residue. D genes are given only for firm matches. The size of a clone is reported for some rows only, either as once, few or many, or as a class for expanded clones.

TRBV10-3	TRBD2	.	TRBJ2-7	CAISRTSGSYEQYF	TGTGCCATCAGTCGGACTAGCGGGAGTTACGAGCAGTACTTC
TRBV28	.	once	TRBJ2-1	CASAGTVSSYNEQFF	TGTGCCAGCGCAGGGACTGTGAGCTCCTACAATGAGCAGTTCTTC
TRBV28	.	.	TRBJ2-1	CASSSNSYEQFF	TGTGCCAGCAGTTCCAATTCCTATGAGCAGTTCTTC
TRBV2	TRBD2	.	TRBJ2-1	CASSEDGRLAGYNEQFF	TGTGCCAGCAGTGAAGATGGGCGGCTAGCGGGTTACAATGAGCAGTTCTTC
TRBV5-4	TRBD2	.	TRBJ2-4	CASTLGLAGGSGNIQYF	TGTGCCAGCACCCTGGGACTAGCGGGAGGCTCCGGGAACATTCAGTACTTC
TRBV19	TRBD2	.	TRBJ2-7	CASSIGTSAYYEQYF	TGTGCCAGTAGTATCGGGACTAGCGCTTACTACGAGCAGTACTTC
TRBV5-1	.	.	TRBJ2-5	CASSLGQGLQETQYF	TGCGCCAGCAGCTTGGGCCAGGGACTGCAAGAGACCCAGTACTTC
TRBV5-8	TRBD2	.	TRBJ2-5	CASSAQVTSGSRETQYF	TGTGCCAGCAGCGCACAGGTCACTAGCGGGAGTCGGGAGACCCAGTACTTC
TRBV6-5	TRBD2	.	TRBJ2-1	CASSPSGSSYNEQFF	TGTGCCAGCAGTCCTAGCGGGAGCTCCTACAATGAGCAGTTCTTC
TRBV29-1	.	once	TRBJ2-5	CSVRQFQETQYF	TGCAGCGTACGACAGTTCCAAGAGACCCAGTACTTC
TRBV5-1	.	.	TRBJ2-3	CASSLHGLGTDTQYF	TGCGCCAGCAGCTTGCATGGCTTGGGCACAGATACGCAGTATTTT
TRBV9	.	.	TRBJ2-3	CASSEAVTDTQYF	TGTGCCAGCAGCGAGGCGGTGACAGATACGCAGTATTTT
TRBV5-5	.	few	TRBJ2-7	CASSLGPEAYEQYF	TGTGCCAGCAGCTTAGGACCTGAAGCCTACGAGCAGTACTTC
TRBV14	TRBD2	.	TRBJ2-3	CASSQDVWASGPTDTQYF	TGTGCCAGCAGCCAAGATGTCTGGGCTAGCGGGCCCACAGATACGCAGTATTTT
TRBV7-2	.	.	TRBJ2-7	CASSLVGGRGSEQYF	TGTGCCAGCAGCTTAGTTGGGGGTAGGGGGTCCGAGCAGTACTTC
TRBV6-5	.	.	TRBJ2-2	CASSYSGTGELFF	TGTGCCAGCAGTTACTCCGGCACCGGGGAGCTGTTTTTT
TRBV7-2	.	.	TRBJ2-7	CASSFYLGEQYF	TGTGCCAGCAGCTTTTATTTGGGCGAGCAGTACTTC
TRBV7-9	.	.	TRBJ2-7	CASSSYRQASSYEQYF	TGTGCCAGCAGCTCCTATCGACAGGCGAGCTCCTACGAGCAGTACTTC
TRBV9	.	.	TRBJ2-7	CASSGQDPAYEQYF	TGTGCCAGCAGCGGACAAGACCCGGCCTACGAGCAGTACTTC
TRBV5-1	.	.	TRBJ2-3	CASSLNTDTQYF	TGCGCCAGCAGCTTGAACACAGATACGCAGTATTTT
TRBV28	TRBD1	.	TRBJ1-1	CASSLLGTGATEAFF	TGTGCCAGCAGTTTATTGGGGACAGGGGCGACTGAAGCTTTCTTT
TRBV5-1	.	.	TRBJ2-5	CASSVGVQRETQYF	TGCGCCAGCAGTGTCGGGGTACAGCGCGAGACCCAGTACTTC
TRBV9	.	.	TRBJ1-1	CASSVSTGLSTNTEAFF	TGTGCCAGCAGCGTAAGCACAGGCCTATCGACTAACACTGAAGCTTTCTTT
TRBV5-1	.	few	TRBJ2-3	CASSLVGAPAGDTQYF	TGCGCCAGCAGCCTCGTCGGGGCGCCAGCGGGAGATACGCAGTATTTT
TRBV5-1	.	.	TRBJ1-4	CASTLGDTNEKLFF	TGCGCCAGCACCTTGGGAGATACTAATGAAAAACTGTTTTTT
TRBV28	.	.	TRBJ2-7	CASRSYRTASTYEQYF	TGTGCCAGCAGGTCGTACAGGACAGCCTCTACCTACGAGCAGTACTTC
TRBV5-4	.	few	TRBJ2-7	CASSLDKSSYEQYF	TGTGCCAGCAGCTTGGACAAGAGCTCCTACGAGCAGTACTTC
TRBV4-3	TRBD2	.	TRBJ2-3	CASSGTSTVTDTQYF	TGCGCCAGCAGCGGGACTAGTACCGTCACAGATACGCAGTATTTT
TRBV5-6	.	.	TRBJ1-1	CASSLVDRPNTEAFF	TGTGCCAGCAGCTTGGTTGACAGACCGAACACTGAAGCTTTCTTT
TRBV7-9	.	.	TRBJ2-2	CASSLAREFYNTGELFF	TGTGCCAGCAGCTTAGCCAGGGAGTTTTATAACACCGGGGAGCTGTTTTTT
TRBV19	.	.	TRBJ1-3	CASSIWSSSSGNTIYF	TGTGCCAGTAGTATATGGTCTTCCAGCTCGGGAAACACCATATATTTT
TRBV6-1	TRBD2	.	TRBJ2-7	CASSDPGTSDQYEQYF	TGTGCCAGCAGTGACCCAGGGACTAGCGACCAGTACGAGCAGTACTTC
TRBV9	TRBD2	.	TRBJ2-1	CASSIRDYINNEQFF	TGTGCCAGCAGCATCCGGGACTATATTAACAATGAGCAGTTCTTC
TRBV28	.	.	TRBJ2-2	CASSGGGRNPGELFF	TGTGCCAGCAGTGGTGGGGGGCGCAACCCCGGGGAGCTGTTTTTT
TRBV4-2	.	once	TRBJ1-4	CASSQDRAEKLFF	TGTGCCAGCAGCCAAGATCGGGCTGAAAAACTGTTTTTT
TRBV6-1	.	.	TRBJ2-2	CASSEVPPVAAGELFF	TGTGCCAGCAGTGAAGTTCCTCCAGTTGCTGCCGGGGAGCTGTTTTTT
TRBV18	TRBD1	.	TRBJ1-2	CASSRDSHNYGYTF	TGTGCCAGCTCACGGGACAGTCATAACTATGGCTACACCTTC
TRBV2	TRBD1	.	TRBJ2-7	CASIGQGKDEQYF	TGTGCCAGCATAGGACAGGGGAAGGACGAGCAGTACTTC
TRBV4-2	.	.	TRBJ2-6	CASSQVGGSGANVLTF	TGTGCCAGCAGCCAAGTCGGGGGATCTGGGGCCAACGTCCTGACTTTC
TRBV10-3	TRBD2	.	TRBJ2-1	CAISKTSGSVDEQFF	TGTGCCATCAGTAAGACTAGCGGGAGTGTCGATGAGCAGTTCTTC
TRBV25-1	.	.	TRBJ2-2	CASSEWVDTGELFF	TGTGCCAGCAGTGAATGGGTGGACACCGGGGAGCTGTTTTTT
TRBV6-5	.	.	TRBJ2-7	CASSYDRISYEQYF	TGTGCCAGCAGTTACGACAGGATCTCCTACGAGCAGTACTTC
TRBV29-1	.	.	TRBJ2-7	CSVKTESSYEQYF	TGCAGCGTTAAAACCGAAAGCTCCTACGAGCAGTACTTC
TRBV2	TRBD2	.	TRBJ2-1	CASSEGLGSYNEQFF	TGTGCCAGCAGCGAGGGACTAGGCTCCTACAATGAGCAGTTCTTC
TRBV7-2	.	few	TRBJ2-7	CASSSTFYEQYF	TGTGCCAGCAGCTCAACGTTCTACGAGCAGTACTTC
TRBV11-3	.	.	TRBJ1-1	CASSLQGWTEAFF	TGTGCCAGCAGCTTACAAGGGTGGACTGAAGCTTTCTTT
TRBV29-1	TRBD2	.	TRBJ2-1	CSVEGSPAGGPNNEQFF	TGCAGCGTTGAGGGCTCCCCAGCGGGAGGGCCCAACAATGAGCAGTTCTTC
TRBV2	.	few	TRBJ1-2	CASSDQGHGYTF	TGTGCCAGCAGTGATCAGGGTCATGGCTACACCTTC
TRBV18	.	.	TRBJ2-1	CASSRDPRDNEQFF	TGTGCCAGCTCACGGGACCCCCGGGACAATGAGCAGTTCTTC
TRBV4-2	TRBD2	.	TRBJ2-1	CASSQDPGLAYNEQFF	TGTGCCAGCAGCCAAGATCCGGGACTAGCCTACAATGAGCAGTTCTTC
TRBV5-4	TRBD2	.	TRBJ2-7	CASSLGSSGGYEQYF	TGTGCCAGCAGCTTGGGATCTAGCGGAGGCTACGAGCAGTACTTC
TRBV4-1	.	.	TRBJ2-7	CASSQGGAYEQYF	TGCGCCAGCAGCCAAGGTGGGGCCTACGAGCAGTACTTC
TRBV19	TRBD1	.	TRBJ2-4	CASSIDPGTVFGSGKNIQYF	TGTGCCAGTAGTATAGACCCAGGGACAGTTTTCGGTTCGGGCAAAAACATTCAGTACTTC